This is a list of T cell receptor beta chains from one sample in a study of cytomegalovirus exposure and HLA in healthy donors. The table came from immunoSEQ multiplex PCR; TCRdb's copy has only in-frame clones and leaves some out. This sample's clone table lists approximately 50,000 clones. The sample comprised PBMCs. These receptors all come from a young man in good health and CMV-seropositive. Both conserved end residues are part of each CDR3. Fields, in order: J gene, V gene, CDR3 protein.

TRBJ1-1 | TRBV28 | CASSLWKDRGEAFF
. | TRBV12-5 | CASGSGGEQYF
TRBJ1-3 | TRBV5-1 | CASSLEGVTGNTIYF
TRBJ2-2 | TRBV28 | CASSLGAGTNTGELFF
TRBJ2-5 | TRBV13 | CASSLRSGIAEQETQYF
TRBJ2-7 | TRBV5-1 | CASSLASVREQYF
TRBJ1-1 | TRBV12-5 | CASGLGGDTEAFF
TRBJ1-5 | TRBV6-6 | CASSVGTENQPQHF
TRBJ2-7 | TRBV18 | CASSPAGLRPGEQYF
TRBJ1-1 | TRBV7-9 | CASSLLGQGAEAFF
TRBJ2-1 | TRBV9 | CASSVEGLAVYNEQFF
TRBJ2-7 | TRBV4-2 | CASSEAGSSYEQYF
TRBJ2-1 | TRBV7-2 | CASSIQEQFF
TRBJ1-6 | TRBV19 | CASSMSGENSPLHF
TRBJ1-1 | TRBV11-2 | CASSLGHTGDNEAFF
TRBJ1-4 | TRBV7-9 | CASSLGASYEKLFF
TRBJ2-7 | TRBV19 | CASRSASGIRAYEQYF
. | TRBV7-9 | CASSHPSGRAYEQYF
TRBJ2-3 | TRBV19 | CASSPTTGAGDTQYF
TRBJ2-7 | TRBV6-1 | CASSRQGEREQYF
TRBJ1-5 | TRBV30 | CAWSVGGFNQPQHF
TRBJ2-7 | TRBV28 | CASSSWGLAGTEQYF
TRBJ2-7 | TRBV19 | CASSTGQTYEQYF
TRBJ1-1 | TRBV5-4 | CATGGGPETEAFF
TRBJ1-4 | TRBV28 | CASLREEKLFF
TRBJ2-7 | TRBV29-1 | CSVEGNSSYEQYF
. | TRBV11-3 | CASSLGTDNPYYEQYF
TRBJ2-1 | TRBV10-3 | CAISEGGGPNNEQFF
TRBJ2-3 | TRBV6-6 | CATRRAGTTDTQYF
TRBJ1-5 | TRBV27 | CASSQGNQPQHF
TRBJ2-1 | TRBV9 | CASSGSGSSQRDEQFF
TRBJ1-1 | TRBV6-1 | CASSDMRARNTEAFF
. | TRBV5-4 | CASSLDRSQVEQYF
TRBJ2-3 | TRBV4-1 | CASSQGASTDTQYF
TRBJ2-1 | TRBV14 | CASSPLEGATYNEQFF
TRBJ2-2 | TRBV7-9 | CASTPLRITGELFF
TRBJ1-1 | TRBV11-2 | CASSFTSPMGHTEAFF
TRBJ2-7 | TRBV11-2 | CASSLSRSSGRLEQYF
TRBJ2-3 | TRBV2 | CASSGGLAGGDTQYF
TRBJ2-4 | TRBV5-1 | CASKAGQGLDIQYF
TRBJ2-1 | TRBV13 | CASSAQGQVVYNEQFF
TRBJ2-7 | TRBV5-1 | CASSPGVGGASYEQYF
TRBJ2-3 | TRBV6-4 | CASSGQGGDTQYF
TRBJ1-2 | TRBV6-5 | CASSYSWDRANYGYTF
TRBJ2-5 | TRBV6-1 | CASSWDSGETQYF